Listed here are 9 T cell receptor beta chains from one sample, sequenced in a study of blood T cell repertoires in COVID-19. Measured with immunoSEQ multiplex PCR; TCRdb has only the in-frame clones, and not every one. The data show about 200,000 clones, about 85% seen once. The material sequenced was peripheral blood. The receptors were gathered from a woman aged 80 or over with acute or convalescent COVID-19.

This chain links TRBV6-4 with TRBJ1-5, with a weak D call TRBD1 (5 bases). Germline CDR1 MRHNA, CDR2 SNTAGT. The V end lost 6 bases, the J end lost 0 bases, and 12 bases lay between the germline ends. The CDR3 is 15 amino acids. The CDR3 loop is CASRPDTYSNQPQHF. In nucleotides, the CDR3 is TGTGCCAGCAGGCCGGACACCTATAGCAATCAGCCCCAGCATTTT.

This clone turned up a few times. The rearrangement joins TRBV9 to TRBJ2-7; 7 nucleotides line up with TRBD1. The germline V gene has CDR1 SGDLS and CDR2 YYNGEE. CDR3 length: 15 amino acids. V lost 6 bases to trimming and J lost 3 bases; unmatched junction nucleotides: 12. In nucleotides, the CDR3 is TGTGCCAGCACCAAGACCGGGACAGAGCTCTACGAGCAGTACTTC. Translating gives CASTKTGTELYEQYF.

The rearrangement uses TRBV19 and TRBJ1-2, with D possibly matching TRBD1 (5 bases). This CDR3 has 16 residues. Germline V lookup: CDR1 LNHDA, CDR2 SQIVND (reference sequence). Trimming stripped 2 bases from V and 4 bases from J, with 17 bases between. Here the CDR3 reads CASSITDRERAYGYTF. The CDR3 nucleotides are TGTGCCAGTAGTATAACCGACAGAGAGCGGGCCTATGGCTACACCTTC.

This clone was observed a single time. The V and J genes are TRBV11-2 and TRBJ2-1; D unclear. Germline CDR1 and CDR2: SGHAT and FQNNGV. V lost 2 bases to trimming and J lost 5 bases, with 4 bases between them. This CDR3 comprises 12 residues. CDR3 DNA: TGTGCCAGCAGCTTACGGGACAATGAGCAGTTCTTC. Protein: CASSLRDNEQFF.

This clone came up many times. This rearrangement joins TRBV15 to TRBJ1-5; D may be TRBD1 (6 bases). V lost 5 bases, J lost 7 bases, and 12 bases lay in between. The CDR3 is made up of 13 amino acids. The germline V gene has CDR1 LNHNV and CDR2 YYDKDF (reference sequence). The CDR3 DNA follows: TGTGCCACCAGCGCCCTAGGGGGACAGCCCCAGCATTTT. Protein sequence: CATSALGGQPQHF.

The chain links TRBV7-9 to TRBJ1-1; 7 bases agree with TRBD1. This CDR3 has 17 amino acids. Trimming cost V 4 bases and J 3 bases; bases outside gene matches: 14. The germline V gene has CDR1 SEHNR and CDR2 FQNEAQ (reference sequence). CDR3 DNA sequence: TGTGCCAGCAGCTCGTACGGGCGACAGGGTACTTACACTGAAGCTTTCTTT. Residues: CASSSYGRQGTYTEAFF.

V usage is TRBV4-3 and J usage is TRBJ2-2; tentatively, D is TRBD1 (5 bases). V was cut by 5 bases and J by 4 bases, with 26 bases left in between. Germline-derived CDR1 and CDR2 are LGHNA and YSLEER. This CDR3 comprises 19 residues. Written as DNA, the CDR3 is TGCGCCAGCAGCTTAAGAATAACGAGCAGGGATAAGGGCACCGGGGAGCTGTTTTTT. This translates into CASSLRITSRDKGTGELFF.

The chain joins TRBV5-1 to TRBJ2-3; TRBD1 matches 8 bases. The V and J ends lost 0 bases and 5 bases, in that order; junction bases with no gene match: 17. This CDR3 spans 19 amino acids. The germline V gene encodes CDR1 SGHRS and CDR2 YFSETQ. Written as DNA, the CDR3 is TGCGCCAGCAGCTTGGGACCACCGGGGACAGGAAACCGCGTAGATACGCAGTATTTT. Protein: CASSLGPPGTGNRVDTQYF. Based on the CDR3 plus reference TRBV5-1 and TRBJ2-3, the full variable domain is KAGVTQTPRYLIKTRGQQVTLSCSPISGHRSVSWYQQTPGQGLQFLFEYFSETQRNKGNFPGRFSGRQFSNSRSEMNVSTLELGDSALYLCASSLGPPGTGNRVDTQYFGPGTRLTVL.

V is TRBV6-6 and J is TRBJ2-7; the D gene is possibly TRBD2 (7 bases). CDR1 and CDR2 from the germline V gene are MNHNY and SVGAGI (reference sequence). CDR3 length: 15 residues. Trimming took off 4 bases at V and 4 bases at J, with 17 bases between the two ends. This chain's CDR3 is CASSSPGRGAYEQYF. In DNA form, the CDR3 reads TGTGCCAGCAGTTCACCGGGACGGGGGGCTTACGAGCAGTACTTC.